The rows below give T cell receptor beta chains drawn from one sample of a study of shared clonotypes between healthy human individuals. Method: immunoSEQ multiplex PCR; TCRdb's copy keeps in-frame clones and lacks some. Of roughly 530,000 clones in the sample, 90% to 96% were seen once. The sequenced material came from naive CD4+ T cells sorted from blood. The source of these receptors is a woman younger than 45 in good health. CDR3s include the opening cysteine and the closing phenylalanine or tryptophan. The order of the fields is J gene, V gene, clone size, D gene, CDR3 protein, CDR3 DNA. The D gene is left open where the match is weak. Expanded clones are given a class, and other clones once, few, many or no size at all.

j_call: TRBJ1-1; v_call: TRBV9; clone_size: NA; d_call: TRBD1; cdr3_aa: CASSAHRGLAEAFF; cdr3_nt: TGTGCCAGCAGCGCTCACAGGGGGCTCGCTGAAGCTTTCTTT
j_call: TRBJ1-3; v_call: TRBV6-5; clone_size: NA; d_call: NA; cdr3_aa: CATRTGARDTIYF; cdr3_nt: TGTGCCACCAGGACGGGGGCGAGGGACACCATATATTTT
j_call: TRBJ2-5; v_call: TRBV5-1; clone_size: NA; d_call: NA; cdr3_aa: CASSRTQETQYF; cdr3_nt: TGCGCCAGCAGCCGAACCCAAGAGACCCAGTACTTC
j_call: TRBJ2-7; v_call: TRBV27; clone_size: NA; d_call: TRBD2; cdr3_aa: CASSLSVLSSGRGEQYF; cdr3_nt: TGTGCCAGCAGTTTATCCGTCCTTTCTAGCGGGAGAGGCGAGCAGTACTTC
j_call: TRBJ1-1; v_call: TRBV27; clone_size: NA; d_call: TRBD1; cdr3_aa: CASSFRQGVGNTEAFF; cdr3_nt: TGTGCCAGCAGTTTCCGCCAGGGGGTAGGGAACACTGAAGCTTTCTTT
j_call: TRBJ2-7; v_call: TRBV27; clone_size: NA; d_call: TRBD1; cdr3_aa: CASSSLNWDSSYEQYF; cdr3_nt: TGTGCCAGCAGTTCATTGAACTGGGACAGCTCCTACGAGCAGTACTTC
j_call: TRBJ2-1; v_call: TRBV11-2; clone_size: NA; d_call: NA; cdr3_aa: CASSLSPPGISYNEQFF; cdr3_nt: TGTGCCAGCAGCCTCTCCCCTCCAGGGATCTCCTACAATGAGCAGTTCTTC
j_call: TRBJ2-7; v_call: TRBV11-2; clone_size: NA; d_call: NA; cdr3_aa: CASSLTPKILFPPVF; cdr3_nt: TGTGCCAGCAGCTTAACACCGAAGATCCTTTTTCCTCCCGTCTTC
j_call: TRBJ1-4; v_call: TRBV28; clone_size: NA; d_call: NA; cdr3_aa: CASSPPPQNEKLFF; cdr3_nt: TGTGCCAGCAGCCCGCCTCCCCAGAACGAAAAACTGTTTTTT
j_call: TRBJ1-1; v_call: TRBV5-1; clone_size: NA; d_call: TRBD1; cdr3_aa: CASGRQGARLGTEAFF; cdr3_nt: TGCGCCAGCGGACGACAGGGGGCCCGTCTGGGCACTGAAGCTTTCTTT
j_call: TRBJ1-2; v_call: TRBV6-5; clone_size: NA; d_call: TRBD1; cdr3_aa: CASSQDRRYGYTF; cdr3_nt: TGTGCCAGCAGTCAGGACAGGAGATATGGCTACACCTTC
j_call: TRBJ2-6; v_call: TRBV7-2; clone_size: NA; d_call: NA; cdr3_aa: CASSLDSSGANVLTF; cdr3_nt: TGTGCCAGCAGCTTAGACAGCTCTGGGGCCAACGTCCTGACTTTC
j_call: TRBJ1-2; v_call: TRBV29-1; clone_size: once; d_call: NA; cdr3_aa: CSVGQNYGYTF; cdr3_nt: TGCAGCGTTGGACAGAACTATGGCTACACCTTC
j_call: TRBJ2-7; v_call: TRBV6-5; clone_size: once; d_call: TRBD2; cdr3_aa: CASSYSGGGSYEQYF; cdr3_nt: TGTGCCAGCAGTTACTCGGGGGGGGGCTCCTACGAGCAGTACTTC
j_call: TRBJ2-1; v_call: TRBV5-1; clone_size: NA; d_call: NA; cdr3_aa: CASRGVFEGSEQFF; cdr3_nt: TGCGCCAGCAGAGGAGTTTTCGAGGGCAGTGAGCAGTTCTTC
j_call: TRBJ2-1; v_call: TRBV9; clone_size: NA; d_call: TRBD2; cdr3_aa: CASSVVWTSGSSGEQFF; cdr3_nt: TGTGCCAGCAGCGTAGTTTGGACTAGCGGGAGCTCCGGTGAGCAGTTCTTC
j_call: TRBJ2-1; v_call: TRBV5-1; clone_size: NA; d_call: NA; cdr3_aa: CASSRAQFDNEQFF; cdr3_nt: TGCGCCAGCAGCCGGGCCCAGTTTGACAATGAGCAGTTCTTC
j_call: TRBJ1-1; v_call: TRBV5-1; clone_size: NA; d_call: NA; cdr3_aa: CASSPGAGNTEAFF; cdr3_nt: TGCGCCAGCAGCCCGGGGGCGGGAAACACTGAAGCTTTCTTT
j_call: TRBJ1-1; v_call: TRBV5-6; clone_size: NA; d_call: NA; cdr3_aa: CASSLWGRMNTEAFF; cdr3_nt: TGTGCCAGCAGCTTATGGGGGCGGATGAACACTGAAGCTTTCTTT
j_call: TRBJ2-1; v_call: TRBV2; clone_size: once; d_call: TRBD2; cdr3_aa: CASRSGGTSGSIYEQFF; cdr3_nt: TGTGCCAGCAGATCTGGGGGGACTAGCGGGAGTATCTATGAGCAGTTCTTC
j_call: TRBJ1-1; v_call: TRBV10-3; clone_size: NA; d_call: NA; cdr3_aa: CAIRAAGNTEAFF; cdr3_nt: TGTGCCATCAGGGCTGCGGGGAACACTGAAGCTTTCTTT
j_call: TRBJ2-1; v_call: TRBV28; clone_size: NA; d_call: TRBD1; cdr3_aa: CASRPDRGNEQFF; cdr3_nt: TGTGCCAGCAGACCGGACAGGGGCAATGAGCAGTTCTTC
j_call: TRBJ1-3; v_call: TRBV29-1; clone_size: NA; d_call: TRBD1; cdr3_aa: CSVEPTGGSGNTIYF; cdr3_nt: TGCAGCGTTGAACCTACAGGGGGGAGTGGAAACACCATATATTTT
j_call: TRBJ1-4; v_call: TRBV19; clone_size: NA; d_call: NA; cdr3_aa: CASSMLGLDEKLFF; cdr3_nt: TGTGCCAGTAGTATGCTGGGGCTAGATGAAAAACTGTTTTTT
j_call: TRBJ2-2; v_call: TRBV28; clone_size: NA; d_call: NA; cdr3_aa: CACLGGLRTGELFF; cdr3_nt: TGTGCCTGCCTTGGGGGCCTGAGGACCGGGGAGCTGTTTTTT
j_call: TRBJ1-1; v_call: TRBV18; clone_size: NA; d_call: NA; cdr3_aa: CASSPLSDTEAFF; cdr3_nt: TGTGCCAGCTCACCACTTTCGGACACTGAAGCTTTCTTT
j_call: TRBJ2-7; v_call: TRBV30; clone_size: NA; d_call: NA; cdr3_aa: CAWSLETYEQYF; cdr3_nt: TGTGCCTGGAGTCTAGAAACCTACGAGCAGTACTTC
j_call: TRBJ2-7; v_call: TRBV14; clone_size: NA; d_call: TRBD2; cdr3_aa: CASSWTSGRTSSYEQYF; cdr3_nt: TGTGCCAGCAGCTGGACTAGCGGGAGGACATCCTCCTACGAGCAGTACTTC
j_call: TRBJ1-1; v_call: TRBV10-2; clone_size: once; d_call: NA; cdr3_aa: CASRGRGTEAFF; cdr3_nt: TGCGCCAGCAGGGGGAGGGGCACTGAAGCTTTCTTT
j_call: TRBJ1-1; v_call: TRBV27; clone_size: NA; d_call: NA; cdr3_aa: CASSFRGWGTEAFF; cdr3_nt: TGTGCCAGCAGTTTCAGGGGCTGGGGTACTGAAGCTTTCTTT
j_call: TRBJ2-7; v_call: TRBV5-1; clone_size: NA; d_call: NA; cdr3_aa: CASSLNRVRYEQYF; cdr3_nt: TGCGCCAGCAGCTTGAACAGGGTAAGGTACGAGCAGTACTTC
j_call: TRBJ2-1; v_call: TRBV19; clone_size: NA; d_call: NA; cdr3_aa: CASSISGSTYNEQFF; cdr3_nt: TGTGCCAGTAGTATTAGTGGGAGCACCTACAATGAGCAGTTCTTC
j_call: TRBJ2-3; v_call: TRBV5-6; clone_size: NA; d_call: NA; cdr3_aa: CASSSPTPLRLTDTQYF; cdr3_nt: TGTGCCAGCAGCTCCCCGACCCCGTTGCGCCTCACAGATACGCAGTATTTT
j_call: TRBJ1-1; v_call: TRBV29-1; clone_size: NA; d_call: NA; cdr3_aa: CSVELHGTNTEAFF; cdr3_nt: TGCAGCGTTGAGTTACACGGAACGAACACTGAAGCTTTCTTT
j_call: TRBJ1-4; v_call: TRBV4-1; clone_size: NA; d_call: TRBD1; cdr3_aa: CASSQGRWAGTENEKLFF; cdr3_nt: TGCGCCAGCAGCCAAGGGAGATGGGCAGGGACAGAGAATGAAAAACTGTTTTTT
j_call: TRBJ1-2; v_call: TRBV5-1; clone_size: NA; d_call: TRBD1; cdr3_aa: CASSPGQGVYGYTF; cdr3_nt: TGCGCCAGCAGCCCAGGACAGGGTGTCTATGGCTACACCTTC
j_call: TRBJ2-2; v_call: TRBV5-1; clone_size: NA; d_call: NA; cdr3_aa: CASSFRSGVNTGELFF; cdr3_nt: TGCGCCAGCAGCTTTAGGTCGGGAGTGAACACCGGGGAGCTGTTTTTT
j_call: TRBJ1-2; v_call: TRBV5-4; clone_size: NA; d_call: TRBD1; cdr3_aa: CASSRSEGTAFRFNYGYTF; cdr3_nt: TGTGCCAGCAGCAGAAGTGAGGGGACAGCATTCCGGTTTAACTATGGCTACACCTTC
j_call: TRBJ2-1; v_call: TRBV14; clone_size: NA; d_call: TRBD2; cdr3_aa: CASSPASGSSNEQFF; cdr3_nt: TGTGCCAGCAGCCCCGCTAGCGGGAGCAGTAATGAGCAGTTCTTC
j_call: TRBJ2-2; v_call: TRBV9; clone_size: NA; d_call: NA; cdr3_aa: CASSQSEGGTGELFF; cdr3_nt: TGTGCCAGCTCTCAATCCGAGGGGGGCACCGGGGAGCTGTTTTTT
j_call: TRBJ2-1; v_call: TRBV21-1; clone_size: NA; d_call: NA; cdr3_aa: CASGSIIATPSDNEQFF; cdr3_nt: TGTGCCAGCGGCTCGATAATAGCTACACCATCCGACAATGAGCAGTTCTTC
j_call: TRBJ2-7; v_call: TRBV11-2; clone_size: NA; d_call: TRBD2; cdr3_aa: CASSLEGAGAGGYEQYF; cdr3_nt: TGTGCCAGCAGCTTAGAGGGCGCGGGAGCGGGAGGCTACGAGCAGTACTTC
j_call: TRBJ1-2; v_call: TRBV18; clone_size: NA; d_call: TRBD1; cdr3_aa: CASSTGGGYGYTF; cdr3_nt: TGTGCCAGCTCGACAGGGGGCGGCTATGGCTACACCTTC
j_call: TRBJ2-6; v_call: TRBV7-2; clone_size: NA; d_call: NA; cdr3_aa: CASSSGRWTGANVLTF; cdr3_nt: TGTGCCAGCAGCTCCGGTAGGTGGACCGGGGCCAACGTCCTGACTTTC
j_call: TRBJ2-7; v_call: TRBV10-3; clone_size: NA; d_call: TRBD1; cdr3_aa: CAISGQGTEQYF; cdr3_nt: TGTGCCATCAGTGGACAGGGAACCGAGCAGTACTTC
j_call: TRBJ2-7; v_call: TRBV27; clone_size: NA; d_call: NA; cdr3_aa: CASSYLASPYEQYF; cdr3_nt: TGTGCCAGCAGTTACCTCGCGAGCCCCTACGAGCAGTACTTC
j_call: TRBJ2-7; v_call: TRBV10-3; clone_size: NA; d_call: NA; cdr3_aa: CAIRSGALGIEQYF; cdr3_nt: TGTGCCATCAGATCGGGGGCTCTTGGGATCGAGCAGTACTTC
j_call: TRBJ2-1; v_call: TRBV7-2; clone_size: once; d_call: TRBD2; cdr3_aa: CASSLEIRPSGIFEQFF; cdr3_nt: TGTGCCAGCAGCTTAGAGATTCGGCCTAGCGGGATATTTGAGCAGTTCTTC
j_call: TRBJ2-1; v_call: TRBV18; clone_size: once; d_call: NA; cdr3_aa: CASSNRNNEQFF; cdr3_nt: TGTGCCAGCTCAAACAGAAACAATGAGCAGTTCTTC